The 9 T cell receptor beta chains below were found in one sample sequenced in a study of early T cells in non-severe SARS-CoV-2 infection. TCRdb called the 5' RACE reads again in MiXCR, with one record for every CDR3 protein. The sample consists of 55,000 to 80,000 distinct CDR3 sequences, roughly 12% of them appearing once. The sequencing used whole blood, collected at baseline. The receptors shown here come from an adult who was a healthcare worker with PCR-confirmed SARS-CoV-2 infection or an uninfected control (not recorded which).

The chain uses TRBV7-2 and TRBJ2-7; 12 positions match TRBD1. The CDR3 totals 15 residues. CDR1 SGHTA and CDR2 FQGNSA come from the germline V gene. Unmatched junction bases numbered 8, after V lost 4 bases and J lost 7 bases. The CDR3 DNA reads TGTGCCAGCAGCTCAGGCGGGACAGGGGGCCTTGAGCAGTACTTC. Translated: CASSSGGTGGLEQYF.

This clonotype has more than one count but fewer than ten. The chain links TRBV6-2 or TRBV6-3 to TRBJ2-3; D is unresolved. This CDR3 contains 15 residues. Germline V lookup: CDR1 MNHEY, CDR2 SVGEGT. V lost 0 bases and J 0 bases, leaving 7 bases between the germline ends. For the CDR3, the DNA is TGTGCCAGCAGTTACTCTACGGAGAGCACAGATACGCAGTATTTT. It translates to CASSYSTESTDTQYF.

The table lists this clonotype with a count of one. The chain employs TRBV27 and TRBJ1-4; possibly TRBD1 for D (6 bases). This CDR3 comprises 14 residues. V was trimmed by 7 bases and J by 5 bases, leaving 14 bases between them. The V gene's germline CDR1 is MNHEY and CDR2 SMNVEV (reference sequence). This CDR3 reads CASTPAGVNEKLFF. The CDR3 bases are TGTGCCAGCACTCCTGCAGGGGTAAATGAAAAACTGTTTTTT.

This clonotype showed up many times. The V gene is TRBV19, the J gene TRBJ2-1; 10 nucleotides align to TRBD1. Germline values: CDR1 LNHDA, CDR2 SQIVND (reference sequence). This CDR3 is 17 amino acids long. V lost 3 bases to trimming and J lost 5 bases; unmatched junction nucleotides: 10. CDR3 in amino acids: CASSIPGTGAQNNEQFF. In nucleotides, the CDR3 is TGTGCCAGTAGTATTCCCGGGACAGGGGCCCAAAACAATGAGCAGTTCTTC.

The DNA for the CDR3 is TGCAGTGTCTTCCCTAGGGAGAAAGCTTTCTTT. This codes for CSVFPREKAFF. J is TRBJ1-1 and V is TRBV20-1; D unresolved. The germline V gene has CDR1 DFQATT and CDR2 SNEGSKA (reference sequence). The CDR3 runs 11 residues. V lost 7 bases to trimming and J lost 9 bases, with 15 bases between them.

This clonotype was recorded at least ten times. The gene calls are TRBV7-9 and TRBJ2-7, with 9 bases identical to TRBD2. This CDR3 has 15 amino acids. The V gene end was trimmed by 6 bases and the J gene end by 0 bases; junction bases not matched to a gene: 6. CDR1 SEHNR and CDR2 FQNEAQ come from the germline V gene (reference sequence). CDR3 in amino acids: CASRPAGGLSYEQYF. The CDR3 DNA is TGTGCCAGCAGACCCGCGGGAGGGCTCTCCTACGAGCAGTACTTC. Using reference TRBV7-9 and TRBJ2-7 for the parts outside the CDR3, the full variable domain is DTGVSQNPRHKITKRGQNVTFRCDPISEHNRLYWYRQTLGQGPEFLTYFQNEAQLEKSRLLSDRFSAERPKGSFSTLEIQRTEQGDSAMYLCASRPAGGLSYEQYFGPGTRLTVT.

This clonotype has more than one count but fewer than ten. The rearrangement joins TRBV28 to TRBJ1-3, with D possibly TRBD1 on 6 matching bases. The CDR3 loop spans 15 amino acids. Germline assignment: CDR1 MDHEN and CDR2 SYDVKM. V was shortened by 5 bases and J by 5 bases, with 16 bases between the two germline ends. The CDR3 coding sequence is TGTGCCAGCAGTCTTCCCAGGGGTTCAAGAAACACCATATATTTT. Protein sequence: CASSLPRGSRNTIYF.

This clonotype was observed many times. The chain uses TRBV29-1 and TRBJ1-2; D is ambiguous. Looked up from germline, CDR1 is SQVTM and CDR2 is ANQGSEA. The CDR3 totals 15 residues. The V end lost 1 base, the J end lost 4 bases, and 16 bases lay between the germline ends. In nucleotides, the CDR3 is TGCAGCGTTGAAGTTGAGGACCGACGGGGCTATGGCTACACCTTC. Its protein is CSVEVEDRRGYGYTF.

V is TRBV12-3 or TRBV12-4 and J is TRBJ1-2; no clear D gene. The CDR3 totals 15 residues. Trimming shortened V by 1 base and J by 6 bases, and 15 bases separated the two germline ends. CDR3 in DNA: TGTGCCAGCAGTTTAGAGTCAGTACGGTTCGATGGCTACACCTTC. This codes for CASSLESVRFDGYTF.